This is a list of T cell receptor beta chains from one sample in a study of blood T cell repertoires in COVID-19. Produced via immunoSEQ multiplex PCR; TCRdb's table is partial and in-frame only. Of roughly 230,000 clones in the sample, 81% were seen once. Sequences were obtained from peripheral blood. The source is a woman of 80 years or more with acute or convalescent COVID-19. CDR3s include the opening cysteine and the closing phenylalanine or tryptophan. The D gene is left open where the match is weak. The size of a clone is reported for some rows only, either as once, few or many, or as a class for expanded clones.

clone size,D gene,CDR3 length,V gene,J gene,CDR3 DNA,CDR3 protein
-,-,16,TRBV11-2,TRBJ1-4,TGTGCCAGCAGCTCCCCCCGGTTAGCAACTAATGAAAAACTGTTTTTT,CASSSPRLATNEKLFF
once,TRBD2,17,TRBV5-1,TRBJ2-5,TGCGCCAGCAGCTTAGGACTAGACCGCCATCTCCAAGAGACCCAGTACTTC,CASSLGLDRHLQETQYF
-,TRBD1,14,TRBV7-9,TRBJ1-1,TGTGCCAGCAGCTCCTTGGACAGGGGCACTGAAGCTTTCTTT,CASSSLDRGTEAFF
-,TRBD1,16,TRBV28,TRBJ2-7,TGTGCCAGCAGTCTTACAGGGGGCGCAGGCTCCTACGAGCAGTACTTC,CASSLTGGAGSYEQYF
-,TRBD2,16,TRBV7-3,TRBJ2-1,TGTGCCAGCAGCACTCCGGGACTAGCGGGAAACAATGAGCAGTTCTTC,CASSTPGLAGNNEQFF
-,-,15,TRBV27,TRBJ2-1,TGTGCCAGCAGTTTTCCCGGGGTAGCTGGCAATGAGCAGTTCTTC,CASSFPGVAGNEQFF
-,TRBD2,14,TRBV5-1,TRBJ2-5,TGCGCCAGCAATCTGGCGGGAGGGGGAGAGACCCAGTACTTC,CASNLAGGGETQYF
-,TRBD2,15,TRBV9,TRBJ2-5,TGTGCCAGCAGCCCCTCTAGCGGGAGTTGGGAGACCCAGTACTTC,CASSPSSGSWETQYF
-,TRBD1,17,TRBV7-3,TRBJ1-6,TGTGCCAGCAGCTTAAGGGACAGGGGTGCGGATAATTCACCCCTCCACTTT,CASSLRDRGADNSPLHF
-,TRBD1,15,TRBV5-1,TRBJ2-7,TGCGCCAGCAGCTTGTCTGCAGGGGGCTCCTACGAGCAGTACTTC,CASSLSAGGSYEQYF
-,-,14,TRBV18,TRBJ2-5,TGTGCCAGCTCACCTCTAGCGCCCGGGGAGACCCAGTACTTC,CASSPLAPGETQYF
-,TRBD2,15,TRBV27,TRBJ2-1,TGTGCCAGCGGACCCGGGACTAGCGGGAACAATGAGCAGTTCTTC,CASGPGTSGNNEQFF
-,-,14,TRBV6-1,TRBJ1-4,TGTGCCAGCAGTGAAAATCAGAGGTCAGGGAAACTGTTTTTT,CASSENQRSGKLFF
-,TRBD2,14,TRBV2,TRBJ2-1,TGTGCCAGCAGTGAACAGCTAGCGGGTGAAAAAGAGTTCTTC,CASSEQLAGEKEFF
few,-,14,TRBV6-1,TRBJ1-1,TGTGCCAGCAGTGAAGCGGGAGGGGACACTGAAGCTTTCTTT,CASSEAGGDTEAFF
many,-,14,TRBV25-1,TRBJ1-2,TGTGCCAGCAGTGTTCATGACACCCGGTTCGGCTACACCTTC,CASSVHDTRFGYTF
-,TRBD1,14,TRBV5-6,TRBJ2-5,TGTGCCAGCAGCTTAATGGACAGGGGGGAGACCCAGTACTTC,CASSLMDRGETQYF
few,TRBD1,14,TRBV5-1,TRBJ1-1,TGCGCCAGCAGCTCCCGGGACAGAGCTTTGGAAGCTTTCTTT,CASSSRDRALEAFF
-,TRBD1,15,TRBV3-1/TRBV3-2,TRBJ1-1,TGTGCCAGCAGCCCTAGACAGGGTTCGGGGACTGAAGCTTTCTTT,CASSPRQGSGTEAFF
-,TRBD2,15,TRBV6-1,TRBJ2-1,TGTGCCAGCAGTGATATAGCGGGGGGCAGGGGAGAGCAGTTCTTC,CASSDIAGGRGEQFF
-,TRBD1,16,TRBV28,TRBJ2-7,TGTGCCAGCAGTTTCCCACCCGTCGGGACAGAGTACGAGCAGTACTTC,CASSFPPVGTEYEQYF
-,-,14,TRBV5-6,TRBJ1-2,TGTGCCAGCAGCTCGAGCTCAGGGAAATATGGCTACACCTTC,CASSSSSGKYGYTF
-,-,14,TRBV7-9,TRBJ2-7,TGTGCCAGCAGCTTCTCGGGAGAGGTGGACGAGCAGTACTTC,CASSFSGEVDEQYF
-,-,14,TRBV5-4,TRBJ1-1,TGTGCCAGCAGCTTGGAGCAAACTAACACTGAAGCTTTCTTT,CASSLEQTNTEAFF
once,TRBD2,16,TRBV3-1/TRBV3-2,TRBJ2-5,TGTGCCAGCAGCCAAGGGCTAGCGGGAGGATGGGAGACCCAGTACTTC,CASSQGLAGGWETQYF
-,TRBD2,12,TRBV27,TRBJ2-7,TGTGCCAGCACGGGGGGTGACTACGAGCAGTACTTC,CASTGGDYEQYF
-,-,13,TRBV28,TRBJ1-2,TGTGCCAGCAGTTTGGCAGGGTTCCGAGGCTACACCTTC,CASSLAGFRGYTF
-,TRBD1,17,TRBV11-2,TRBJ2-1,TGTGCCAGCAGCTTACACCCGGGACAGGGGGAATACAATGAGCAGTTCTTC,CASSLHPGQGEYNEQFF
-,TRBD2,17,TRBV11-3,TRBJ2-1,TGTGCCAGCAGCCCCAGGACTAGCGGGGGGGCCGGCAATGAGCAGTTCTTC,CASSPRTSGGAGNEQFF
-,-,9,TRBV20-1,TRBJ1-2,TGCAGTGCTAGTCCCAGGTTCTCCTTC,CSASPRFSF
-,TRBD1,20,TRBV4-1,TRBJ2-3,TGCGCCAGCAGCCCAACGGGACAGGGCTTGACCTCAAGCCTTCCAGATACGCAGTATTTT,CASSPTGQGLTSSLPDTQYF
-,TRBD1,14,TRBV6-6,TRBJ2-7,TGTGCCAGCAGTTCCCCCGGGACAGGTGAGCAACAGTACTTC,CASSSPGTGEQQYF
once,-,16,TRBV7-8,TRBJ2-3,TGTGCCAGCAGCTTAGGGGTCAGGGTAGAAACAGATACGCAGTATTTT,CASSLGVRVETDTQYF
-,-,14,TRBV19,TRBJ1-5,TGTGCCAGTACTCTGCAGGGGAGCAATCAGCCCCAGCATTTT,CASTLQGSNQPQHF
-,-,15,TRBV13,TRBJ2-1,TGTGCCAGCAGAAGAGCGGCTCTCCCTTACAATGAGCAGTTCTTC,CASRRAALPYNEQFF
once,-,14,TRBV27,TRBJ1-5,TGTGCCAGCAGTTTGCGGGGTCGCGATCAGCCCCAGCATTTT,CASSLRGRDQPQHF
-,-,16,TRBV21-1,TRBJ2-4,TGTGCCAGCAGCAAACGGGGGACTCATGCCAAAAACATTCAGTACTTC,CASSKRGTHAKNIQYF
-,-,13,TRBV6-2/TRBV6-3,TRBJ2-7,TGTGCCAGCAGCCTCGGGAATCCCTACGAGCAGTACTTC,CASSLGNPYEQYF
-,-,16,TRBV18,TRBJ1-1,TGTGCCAGCTCACCAGGGCAGGGCCTCCAGAACACTGAAGCTTTCTTT,CASSPGQGLQNTEAFF
-,TRBD1,12,TRBV3-1/TRBV3-2,TRBJ1-1,TGTGCCAGCAGCACCGGGACAGGGGAAGCTTTCTTT,CASSTGTGEAFF
-,-,13,TRBV5-1,TRBJ2-1,TGCGCCAGCAGCGCGGGGTCCTACAATGAGCAGTTCTTC,CASSAGSYNEQFF
few,TRBD2,16,TRBV5-6,TRBJ2-1,TGTGCCAGCAGCTTGTACGGGGGGAGCTCCTACAATGAGCAGTTCTTC,CASSLYGGSSYNEQFF